The following is a T cell receptor (beta chain) sequence with its context. The CDR3 is 15 residues long. CDR1 is MNHEY and CDR2 is SMNVEV in the germline V gene (reference sequence). The junction had 7 bases not matched to a gene; V was cut back by 3 bases and J by 3 bases. The PCR used 60 Vbeta and 13 Jbeta primers. Some clones are missing from TCRdb's copy, which holds only in-frame ones; the method was immunoSEQ multiplex PCR. In the table there are approximately 90,000 clones, 65% to 80% of which are singletons. The data are from a study of cytomegalovirus exposure and HLA in healthy donors. Healthy bone marrow donors made up the donor group.

The receptor comes from a man aged 40-50 years in good health and CMV-seronegative. J is TRBJ2-7 and V is TRBV27; 8 nucleotides match TRBD1. Sequencing was performed on PBMCs. The CDR3 DNA reads TGTGCCAGCAGTTTTCGGACAGGGCTTCTCTACGAGCAGTACTTC. It codes for CASSFRTGLLYEQYF.